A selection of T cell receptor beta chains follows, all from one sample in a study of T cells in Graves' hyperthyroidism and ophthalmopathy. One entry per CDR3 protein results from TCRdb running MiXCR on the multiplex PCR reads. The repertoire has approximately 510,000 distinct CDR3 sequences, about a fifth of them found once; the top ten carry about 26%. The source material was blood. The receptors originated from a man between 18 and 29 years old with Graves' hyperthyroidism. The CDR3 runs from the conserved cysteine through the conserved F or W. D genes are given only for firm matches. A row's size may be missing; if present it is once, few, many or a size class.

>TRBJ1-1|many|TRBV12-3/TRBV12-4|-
TGTGCCAGCACTCCTGACAGGTCTTTCGCTGAAGCTTTCTTT
CASTPDRSFAEAFF
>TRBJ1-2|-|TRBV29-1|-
TGCAGCGTTGACCGGCAGGGTGGCAACTATGGCTACACCTTC
CSVDRQGGNYGYTF
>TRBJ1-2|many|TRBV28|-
TGTGCCAGCAGTTCCATCCGGACAGACAGCTATGGCTACACCTTC
CASSSIRTDSYGYTF
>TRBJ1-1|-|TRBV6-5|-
TGTGCCAGCAGTTACCCCGACAGCTACCCTGAAGCTTTCTTT
CASSYPDSYPEAFF
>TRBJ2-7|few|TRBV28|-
TGTGCCAGCAGGCAGTCGGATCGGCCCGAGCAGTACTTC
CASRQSDRPEQYF
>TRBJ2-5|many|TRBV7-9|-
TGTGCCAGCAGCTTCGGCGGGGAGCAGCGGGAGACCCAGTACTTC
CASSFGGEQRETQYF
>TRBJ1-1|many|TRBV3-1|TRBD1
TGTGCCAGCAGCCATGCCGGGACAGGTCTACGGCGTAACACTGAAGCTTTCTTT
CASSHAGTGLRRNTEAFF
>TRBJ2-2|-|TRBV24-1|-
TGTGCCACCACCCCCGGCAGAGAGAACACCGGGGAGCTGTTTTTT
CATTPGRENTGELFF
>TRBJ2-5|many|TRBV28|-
TGTGCCGGCCAGGGAGGAAGCCAAGAGACCCAGTACTTC
CAGQGGSQETQYF
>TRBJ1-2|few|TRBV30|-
TGTGCCTGGGTAATAGGGGATGGCTATGGCTACACCTTC
CAWVIGDGYGYTF
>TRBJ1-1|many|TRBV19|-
TGTGCCAGTAGCCCTGTCGGCCGAAACACTGAAGCTTTCTTT
CASSPVGRNTEAFF
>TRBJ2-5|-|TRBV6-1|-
TGTGCCAGCAGGACCCTCGTTGCGGGGGCCGAGACCCAGTACTTC
CASRTLVAGAETQYF
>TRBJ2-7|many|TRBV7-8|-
TGTGCCAGCAGCTTACACGGGTCCTCCTACGAGCAGTACTTC
CASSLHGSSYEQYF
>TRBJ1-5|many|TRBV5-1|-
TGCGCCAGCAGCTTGGACCTCAATCAGCCCCAGCATTTT
CASSLDLNQPQHF
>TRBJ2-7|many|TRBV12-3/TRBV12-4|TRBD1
TGTGCCAGCGGACCGACAGGGAACCTCTACGAGCAGTACTTC
CASGPTGNLYEQYF
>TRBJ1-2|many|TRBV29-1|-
TGCAGCGTTGCAGGCAGGGGAGAGTATGGCTACACCTTC
CSVAGRGEYGYTF
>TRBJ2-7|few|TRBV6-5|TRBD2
TGTGCCAGCAGTTACTCGGATGGGCTAGCGGGCTCCTACGAGCAATACTTC
CASSYSDGLAGSYEQYF
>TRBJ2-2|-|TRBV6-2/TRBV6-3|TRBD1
TGTGCCAGCAGTTACTCCACCCCGCCGGGACAGGGGAACACCGGGGAGCTGTTTTTT
CASSYSTPPGQGNTGELFF
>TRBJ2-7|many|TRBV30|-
TGTGCCTGGAGTGTACAGGGCATCTCCTACGAGCAGTACTTC
CAWSVQGISYEQYF
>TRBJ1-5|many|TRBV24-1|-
TGTGCCACCAGTGATGTCGGCAGTCGGCCCCAGCATTTT
CATSDVGSRPQHF
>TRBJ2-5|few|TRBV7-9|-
TGTGCCAGCAGCGTAGGAGGGACCCAAGAGACCCAGTACTTC
CASSVGGTQETQYF
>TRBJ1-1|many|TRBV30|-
TGTGCCTGGAGTTATGGGCCTGAAGCTTTCTTT
CAWSYGPEAFF
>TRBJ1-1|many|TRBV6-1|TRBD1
TGTGCCAGCAGTAAAGACAGGGGCGGGAACACTGAAGCTTTCTTT
CASSKDRGGNTEAFF
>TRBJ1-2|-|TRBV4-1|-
TGCGCCAGCAGCCCAAATACCGTACATGGCTACACCTTC
CASSPNTVHGYTF
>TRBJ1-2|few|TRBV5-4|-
TGTGCCAGCAGCTTCCGGGGAGGGAACTATGGCTACACCTTC
CASSFRGGNYGYTF
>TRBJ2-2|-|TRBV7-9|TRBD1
TGTGCCAGCAGCCCCTGGGACAGGGCGGACGGGGAGCTGTTTTTT
CASSPWDRADGELFF
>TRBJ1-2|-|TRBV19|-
TGTGCCAGTAGTATTGTGCAGGGAGAAAACTATGGCTACACCTTC
CASSIVQGENYGYTF
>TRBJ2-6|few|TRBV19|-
TGTGCCAGTAGTAGCGCGCCCGGGGCCAACGTCCTGACTTTC
CASSSAPGANVLTF
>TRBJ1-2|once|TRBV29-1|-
TGCAGCGTTGACCTAACAGGGAACTATGGCTACACCTTC
CSVDLTGNYGYTF
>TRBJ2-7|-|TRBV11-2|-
TGTGCCAGCAGCTTAGAGACGCGCGGTTCCTACGAGCAGTACTTC
CASSLETRGSYEQYF
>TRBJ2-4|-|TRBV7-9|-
TGTGCCAGCAGCCAGGGTGGCATTAAGTACTTC
CASSQGGIKYF
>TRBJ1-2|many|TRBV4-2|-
TGTGCCAGCAGCCAAGGCGCCCGACCGCTGGGCTACACCTTC
CASSQGARPLGYTF
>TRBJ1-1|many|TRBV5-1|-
TGCGCCAGCAGCGGGGGGACGGGGCAGGGAACTGAAGCTTTCTTT
CASSGGTGQGTEAFF
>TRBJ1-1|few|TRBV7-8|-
TGTGCCAGCAGCTACAGCAGGGTTTTGGCGGGGAGAAACACTGAAGCTTTCTTT
CASSYSRVLAGRNTEAFF
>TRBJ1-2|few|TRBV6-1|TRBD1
TGTGCCAGCACGCCGACTAGGACAGGGGGCCCGTATGGCTACACCTTC
CASTPTRTGGPYGYTF
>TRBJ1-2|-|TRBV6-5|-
TGTGCCAGCAGTTACTCGAGGGGGGGCGGCTACACCTTC
CASSYSRGGGYTF
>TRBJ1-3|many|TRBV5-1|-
TGCGCCAGCAGCTTCGGAATCTCTGGAAACACCATATATTTT
CASSFGISGNTIYF
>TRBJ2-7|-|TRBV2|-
TGTGCCAGCAGTGATCAACGGCTGGGGTACGAGCAGTACTTC
CASSDQRLGYEQYF
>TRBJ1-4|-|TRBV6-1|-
TGTGCCAGCAGCCCTACCCCAGGGCCTTATGAAAAACTGTTTTTT
CASSPTPGPYEKLFF
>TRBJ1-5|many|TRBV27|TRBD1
TGTGCCAGCAGTCAGGGGGCTTGGGAGCCCCAGCATTTT
CASSQGAWEPQHF
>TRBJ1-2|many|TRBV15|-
TGTGCCACCAGCAGAGATCGAACTACAGGGAGTGAGAATGGCTACACCTTC
CATSRDRTTGSENGYTF
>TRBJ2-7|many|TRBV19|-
TGTGCCAGTGACTCCGGGACGGGGCTCTCCGAGCAGTACTTC
CASDSGTGLSEQYF
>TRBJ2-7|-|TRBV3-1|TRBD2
TGTGCCAGCAGCCAAGAGCGGGGGGCCTACGAGCAGTACTTC
CASSQERGAYEQYF
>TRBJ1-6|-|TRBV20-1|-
TGCAGTGCTAGAGAGGCAGGGAAAGATAATTCACCCCTCCACTTT
CSAREAGKDNSPLHF
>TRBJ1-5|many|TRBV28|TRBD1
TGTGCCAGCAGTACGGGACAGGGAAGTCAGCCCCAGCATTTT
CASSTGQGSQPQHF
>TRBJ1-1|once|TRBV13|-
TGTGCCTGCAGCTCCTGGGGGACTGAAGCTTTCTTT
CACSSWGTEAFF
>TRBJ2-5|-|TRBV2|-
TGTGCCAGCAGGGTCGTAGACTCGCGGGAGACCCAGTACTTC
CASRVVDSRETQYF
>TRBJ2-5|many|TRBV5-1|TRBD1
TGCGCCAGCAGGGCGGCCGGACAGGGGATGAGGGAGACCCAGTACTTC
CASRAAGQGMRETQYF
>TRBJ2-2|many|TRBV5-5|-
TGTGCCAGCAGTTACGACAGGCTCACCGGGGAGCTGTTTTTT
CASSYDRLTGELFF
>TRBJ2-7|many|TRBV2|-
TGTGCCAGCAGTGAAAAGTGGGCGAGCTCCTACGAGCAGTACTTC
CASSEKWASSYEQYF
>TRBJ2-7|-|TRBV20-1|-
TGCAGTGCTATGAGAGGGTACGAGCAGTACTTC
CSAMRGYEQYF
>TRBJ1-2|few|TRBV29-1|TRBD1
TGCAGCGCCCGGACAGGGAGGGACTATGGCTACACCTTC
CSARTGRDYGYTF
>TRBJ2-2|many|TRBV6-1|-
TGTGCCAGCAGGAGGGGGGGCGCCAGCACCGGGGAGCTGTTTTTT
CASRRGGASTGELFF
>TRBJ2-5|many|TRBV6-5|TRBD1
TGTGCCAGCAGGGGACAGGGAGGACGGGAGACCCAGTACTTC
CASRGQGGRETQYF
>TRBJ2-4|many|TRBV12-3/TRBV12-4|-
TGTGCCAGCAGAATTACAGGGATCTCAAACATTCAGTACTTC
CASRITGISNIQYF